What follows are 15 T cell receptor beta chains derived from one specimen sequenced in a study of cytomegalovirus exposure and HLA in healthy donors. PCR used 60 Vbeta primers and 13 Jbeta primers. Only in-frame clones appear in the TCRdb table, and some are missing; sequencing was by immunoSEQ multiplex PCR. The sample includes about 130,000 clones. What was sequenced was PBMCs. The receptors originated from a man between 18 and 35 years old in good health and CMV-seronegative.

The chain recombines TRBV15 with TRBJ1-1; D may be TRBD1 (5 bases). The CDR3 is made up of 17 amino acids. Trimming removed 0 bases at V and 2 bases at J, with 16 bases between. Germline values: CDR1 LNHNV, CDR2 YYDKDF (reference sequence). The DNA for the CDR3 is TGTGCCACCAGCAGAGATGGGAGGGGCCTCATAAACACTGAAGCTTTCTTT. Translated: CATSRDGRGLINTEAFF.

The chain links TRBV7-3 to TRBJ1-6; possible D gene TRBD1, 6 bases. Germline CDR1 and CDR2: SGHTA and FQGTGA. Between the trimmed V and J ends, which lost 5 bases and 7 bases, there was a span of 15 bases. The CDR3 contains 15 residues. The CDR3 here is CASSARTGNNSPLHF. The CDR3 DNA is TGTGCCAGCAGCGCCCGAACAGGGAACAATTCACCCCTCCACTTT.

V gene TRBV30 combines with J gene TRBJ2-5; 8 bases match TRBD2. The length of the CDR3 is 13 residues. V shed 5 bases, J shed 5 bases, and the junction held 7 bases outside the gene matches. Germline values: CDR1 GTSNPN, CDR2 SVGIG (reference sequence). The CDR3 region has the DNA TGTGCCTGGGAACCGGGGGGGAGGGAGACCCAGTACTTC. The encoded protein is CAWEPGGRETQYF.

The rearrangement joins TRBV5-1 to TRBJ2-3; 9 nucleotides align to TRBD1. The germline V gene encodes CDR1 SGHRS and CDR2 YFSETQ. The junction had 0 bases not matched to a gene; V was cut back by 0 bases and J by 4 bases. The CDR3 covers 14 residues. CDR3 DNA sequence: TGCGCCAGCAGCTTGGGACAGGGGGCAGATACGCAGTATTTT. It codes for CASSLGQGADTQYF.

The rearrangement joins TRBV6-5 to TRBJ1-5; weak D call: TRBD1 (5 bases). CDR1 and CDR2 from the germline V gene are MNHEY and SVGAGI. This CDR3 comprises 13 residues. Trimming cost V 4 bases and J 5 bases, with 9 bases left between them. CDR3 coding DNA: TGTGCCAGCAGTTGGGGGGGGGATCAGCCCCAGCATTTT. It is translated as CASSWGGDQPQHF.

The V and J genes are TRBV30 and TRBJ2-7, with 11 bases that match TRBD1. Per the germline V gene, CDR1 is GTSNPN and CDR2 is SVGIG (reference sequence). The J segment lost 0 bases and the V segment lost 0 bases, leaving 1 base of the junction unmatched. The CDR3 has 15 amino acids. The DNA for the CDR3 is TGTGCCTGGAGTGTGGGGACAGGGGGCTCCTACGAGCAGTACTTC. It is translated as CAWSVGTGGSYEQYF.

V usage is TRBV9 and J usage is TRBJ1-5, with a tentative D call TRBD1 (6 bases). There are 15 residues in the CDR3. Trimming stripped 3 bases from V and 4 bases from J, with 14 bases between. The germline V gene encodes CDR1 SGDLS and CDR2 YYNGEE. In nucleotides, the CDR3 is TGTGCCAGCAGCGCCTCAGGGGCGCAGAATCAGCCCCAGCATTTT. It yields the protein CASSASGAQNQPQHF.

V is TRBV7-2 and J is TRBJ2-6; tentative D call: TRBD1 (6 bases). There are 15 residues in the CDR3. Germline CDR1 is SGHTA and CDR2 is FQGNSA. V lost 5 bases to trimming and J lost 0 bases, with 8 bases between them. The CDR3: CASSNRASGANVLTF. CDR3 DNA sequence: TGTGCCAGCAGCAACAGGGCCTCTGGGGCCAACGTCCTGACTTTC.

The chain employs TRBV5-5 and TRBJ2-7; 8 positions agree with TRBD2. The CDR3 has 15 amino acids. V lost 0 bases, J lost 6 bases, and 8 bases stayed unmatched. Germline V CDR1 and CDR2: SGHKS, YYEKEE (reference sequence). CDR3 loop: CASSLVLAGYFEQYF. CDR3 nucleotides: TGTGCCAGCAGCTTGGTGTTAGCGGGGTATTTCGAGCAGTACTTC.

V and J are TRBV9 and TRBJ2-2, with D possibly being TRBD1 (5 bases). This CDR3 spans 15 amino acids. Trimming cost V 0 bases and J 3 bases, with 9 bases left between them. Germline CDR1 reads SGDLS; CDR2 reads YYNGEE. In nucleotides, the CDR3 is TGTGCCAGCAGCGTAGTCCAGGGCGACACCGGGGAGCTGTTTTTT. Translating it yields CASSVVQGDTGELFF.

The chain couples TRBV18 to TRBJ2-5, with 10 positions matching TRBD1. CDR1 is KGHSH and CDR2 is LQKENI in the germline V gene. The CDR3 totals 16 residues. V gave up 4 bases and J gave up 5 bases; unmatched junction bases: 10. The CDR3 region is CASSLEDRGRGETQYF. CDR3 sequence (DNA): TGTGCCAGCTCACTCGAAGACAGGGGGCGCGGGGAGACCCAGTACTTC.

The gene calls are TRBV2 and TRBJ2-7, with D perhaps TRBD1 (5 bases). Deletions cut 7 bases from V and 3 bases from J, with 13 bases between. The CDR3 covers 13 residues. Germline V gene sequence: CDR1 SNHLY, CDR2 FYNNEI. The CDR3 loop is CASKTAGFYEQYF. The CDR3 coding sequence is TGTGCCAGCAAGACAGCAGGGTTCTACGAGCAGTACTTC.

The genes are TRBV30 and TRBJ1-3, with 9 bases lining up with TRBD1. CDR3 length equals 12 residues. Germline loops: CDR1 GTSNPN, CDR2 SVGIG (reference sequence). V was clipped by 5 bases and J by 9 bases; unmatched bases: 5. This CDR3 is CAWGTGIGTIYF. DNA for the CDR3: TGTGCCTGGGGGACAGGGATCGGCACCATATATTTT.

This sequence joins TRBV5-4 and TRBJ1-2; 8 bases are a match to TRBD1. Germline V lookup: CDR1 SGHNT, CDR2 YYREEE (reference sequence). The CDR3 spans 14 residues. The junction had 4 bases not matched to a gene; V was cut back by 6 bases and J by 0 bases. DNA for the CDR3: TGTGCCAGCACCCCGGACAGGGCTAACTATGGCTACACCTTC. Translated, it gives CASTPDRANYGYTF.

V gene TRBV11-2 combines with J gene TRBJ2-7, with 7 bases aligning to TRBD2. Germline V CDR1 and CDR2: SGHAT, FQNNGV. J gave up 6 bases and V 2 bases, and 19 bases lay outside the gene matches. The CDR3 runs to 18 residues. The CDR3 protein is CASSLSLPTSALPSEQYF. CDR3 coding DNA: TGTGCCAGCAGCTTAAGTCTCCCTACTAGCGCCTTACCTAGCGAGCAGTACTTC.